This T cell receptor (beta chain) was identified during a study of blood T cell repertoires in COVID-19. Study details: T cells, B-cell-depleted T cells, or PBMCs provided the cDNA or gDNA that served as material.

The repertoire was sequenced with immunoSEQ multiplex PCR; TCRdb's copy has only in-frame clones and lacks some. The data contain about 200,000 clones, roughly four fifths of them seen just once; the ten biggest clones take up 6.5% to 9.5%. Participants were aged about 18 to 100 years from around 25 US areas. Material: PBMCs or T cells enriched from blood (not recorded which). The receptor was derived from a man aged 35-49 years who had recovered from COVID-19.

The CDR3 sequence is CASSSGQGGRNEKLFF. The CDR3 DNA reads TGCGCCAGCAGCTCGGGACAGGGAGGAAGGAATGAAAAACTGTTTTTT. This chain joins TRBV5-1 and TRBJ1-4, with 9 nucleotides matching TRBD1. With V trimmed by 3 bases and J by 5 bases, 8 bases remained unmatched. CDR1 SGHRS and CDR2 YFSETQ come from the germline V gene. CDR3 length: 16 amino acids. The whole variable domain, remainder taken from reference TRBV5-1 and TRBJ1-4, is KAGVTQTPRYLIKTRGQQVTLSCSPISGHRSVSWYQQTPGQGLQFLFEYFSETQRNKGNFPGRFSGRQFSNSRSEMNVSTLELGDSALYLCASSSGQGGRNEKLFFGSGTQLSVL.